The 9 T cell receptor beta chains reported below all come from one sample, sequenced in a study of control samples from healthy donors and cancer patients. Sequenced by immunoSEQ multiplex PCR; TCRdb stores in-frame clones only, minus some. The sample consists of 150,000 to 200,000 clones, around 94% of them appearing once. The sequenced sample was PBMCs. All receptors come from a man in his sixties with colorectal cancer.

Concerning this clone itself: A read error may account for a junction end that differs from germline. V usage is TRBV19 and J usage is TRBJ1-3, with D possibly matching TRBD1 (5 bases). The length of the CDR3 is 16 residues. Germline lookup yields CDR1 LNHDA and CDR2 SQIVND (reference sequence). The CDR3 region is CATRDPASHSGNTIYF. Here the CDR3 DNA reads TGCGCCACCAGGGACCCGGCTTCACACTCTGGAAACACCATATATTTT.

The V and J genes are TRBV4-2 and TRBJ2-4; 9 bases are shared with TRBD1. With 0 bases clipped from V and 6 bases from J, the junction kept 18 bases outside the gene matches. Germline V gene lookup returns CDR1 LGHNA and CDR2 YNFKEQ. The CDR3 runs to 20 residues. This CDR3 reads CASSQDPALGTGSSRNIQYF. The CDR3 coding sequence is TGTGCCAGCAGCCAAGATCCCGCACTTGGGACAGGGAGCAGTCGAAACATTCAGTACTTC.

This clone was observed once. J is TRBJ1-2 and V is TRBV6-5; D uncertain. This CDR3 comprises 15 residues. In germline, CDR1 is MNHEY, CDR2 SVGAGI. V lost 0 bases, J lost 3 bases, and 11 bases lay in between. The chain's CDR3 is CASSYSFGGDYGYTF. The CDR3 DNA follows: TGTGCCAGCAGTTACTCTTTCGGTGGGGACTATGGCTACACCTTC.

The chain carries TRBV6-6 and TRBJ2-2, with D possibly being TRBD1 or TRBD2 (5 bases each). In germline, CDR1 is MNHNY, CDR2 SVGAGI (reference sequence). The V end was cut by 3 bases, the J end by 5 bases, with 13 bases between. This CDR3 contains 15 residues. The CDR3 region is CASSYEGRRTGELFF. CDR3 sequence (DNA): TGTGCCAGCAGTTATGAGGGGCGCCGTACCGGGGAGCTGTTTTTT.

This rearrangement joins TRBV6-5 to TRBJ2-7, with a possible D match to TRBD1 (6 bases). The V gene's germline CDR1 is MNHEY and CDR2 SVGAGI. This CDR3 has 15 amino acids. The V end was cut by 5 bases, the J end by 5 bases, with 19 bases between. CDR3 sequence: CASSPNPGVRDEQYF. Written as DNA, the CDR3 is TGTGCCAGCAGTCCTAACCCAGGGGTGAGGGACGAGCAGTACTTC.

As concerns this clone: Other DNA sequences in the sample encode the same CDR3. The chain employs TRBV30 and TRBJ1-4, with D tentatively TRBD1 (5 bases). This CDR3 region has 15 residues. Germline CDR1 and CDR2: GTSNPN and SVGIG (reference sequence). V was cut by 3 bases and J by 0 bases, with 11 bases left in between. CDR3 amino acids: CAWSVLGATNEKLFF. CDR3 in DNA: TGTGCCTGGAGCGTTTTAGGGGCAACTAATGAAAAACTGTTTTTT.

Only one count was recorded for this clone. This chain joins TRBV4-2 and TRBJ2-7, with no clear D. Germline V gene data show CDR1 as LGHNA and CDR2 as YNFKEQ. V lost 0 bases and J lost 7, with 7 bases in between. CDR3 size: 12 residues. CDR3 sequence: CASSQDRREQYF. The CDR3 DNA reads TGTGCCAGCAGCCAAGATCGTAGGGAGCAGTACTTC.

This chain connects TRBV5-1 to TRBJ1-4; D gene unclear. V lost 4 bases and J 0 bases, leaving 10 bases between the germline ends. This CDR3 has 15 amino acids. CDR1 and CDR2 (germline): SGHRS, YFSETQ. The CDR3 sequence is CASSPSLATNEKLFF. CDR3 bases: TGCGCCAGCAGCCCCAGCCTCGCAACTAATGAAAAACTGTTTTTT.

The chain couples TRBV4-3 to TRBJ2-3; 7 nucleotides align to TRBD2. The CDR3 runs 16 residues. V lost 4 bases and J lost 1; bases outside the gene matches: 8. Germline V gene lookup returns CDR1 LGHNA and CDR2 YSLEER. The CDR3 sequence is CASSPGLDVGTDTQYF. The CDR3 region has the DNA TGCGCCAGCAGCCCAGGACTAGACGTAGGCACAGATACGCAGTATTTT.